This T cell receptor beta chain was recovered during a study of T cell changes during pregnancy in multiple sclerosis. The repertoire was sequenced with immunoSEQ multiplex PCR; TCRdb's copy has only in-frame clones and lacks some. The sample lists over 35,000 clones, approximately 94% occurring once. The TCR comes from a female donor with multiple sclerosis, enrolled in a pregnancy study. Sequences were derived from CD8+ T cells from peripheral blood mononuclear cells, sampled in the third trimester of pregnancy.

The CDR3 region has the DNA TGCGCCAGCAGCCTGGACGGGACTTTCGCCGGGGAGCTGTTTTTT. Protein sequence: CASSLDGTFAGELFF. The chain combines TRBV5-1 with TRBJ2-2; D possibly corresponds to TRBD2 (6 bases). CDR1 SGHRS and CDR2 YFSETQ come from the germline V gene. Trimming cost V 4 bases and J 6 bases, with 16 bases left between them. The CDR3 is 15 residues long. Combining the CDR3 with reference TRBV5-1 and TRBJ2-2 gives the whole variable domain KAGVTQTPRYLIKTRGQQVTLSCSPISGHRSVSWYQQTPGQGLQFLFEYFSETQRNKGNFPGRFSGRQFSNSRSEMNVSTLELGDSALYLCASSLDGTFAGELFFGEGSRLTVL.